The present TCR beta chain was sequenced within a study of T cell responses to AZD1222 COVID-19 vaccine. Regarding the study as a whole: The repertoires were collected only after the peak T cell response. Increases in Spike-specific TCR breadth and depth were seen after two AZD1222 doses. Unmutated regions of variants are reportedly targeted by nearly half of spike-specific TCRs. Clonal diversity was possibly underestimated, and the donors were mostly white British, with more females.

Germline V lookup: CDR1 SGHNT, CDR2 YYREEE (reference sequence). J was trimmed by 5 bases and V by 4 bases; bases with no gene match: 10. This CDR3 comprises 16 residues. Produced via immunoSEQ multiplex PCR; TCRdb's table is partial and in-frame only. The sample comprises 65,000 to 85,000 clones, around 88% of which are singletons, and over 8% rests with the top ten. About this clone itself: What it binds is unknown.

The chain links TRBV5-4 to TRBJ1-3, with TRBD1 matching 9 bases. The specimen was peripheral blood, collected 28 days after the second dose of the MenACWY control vaccine. The source of this sequence is an adult who received the MenACWY meningococcal vaccine as a control. CDR3 in amino acids: CASSAGGTGSRNTIYF. DNA for the CDR3: TGTGCCAGCAGCGCCGGCGGGACAGGGTCACGAAACACCATATATTTT. The full variable domain, rest sourced from reference TRBV5-4 and TRBJ1-3, is ETGVTQSPTHLIKTRGQQVTLRCSSQSGHNTVSWYQQALGQGPQFIFQYYREEENGRGNFPPRFSGLQFPNYSSELNVNALELDDSALYLCASSAGGTGSRNTIYFGEGSWLTVV.